This T cell receptor beta chain was observed in a study of T cell responses to AZD1222 COVID-19 vaccine. Study details: Pooling was applied to second doses at about 4 or about 12 weeks.

The assay was immunoSEQ multiplex PCR, and TCRdb's table has in-frame clones only and misses some. The table has over 150,000 clones, about nine tenths seen once. The V and J ends lost 3 bases and 2 bases respectively, with 14 bases between them. Germline-derived CDR1 and CDR2 are LNHDA and SQIVND (reference sequence). The CDR3 covers 16 residues. Points from the study as a whole: Repertoire sampling occurred only after the peak T cell response. Spike-specific TCR breadth and depth rose after two AZD1222 doses.

Concerning this clone: The antigen remains unidentified.

This sequence joins TRBV19 and TRBJ1-5; possible D gene TRBD1, 5 bases. The specimen comprised peripheral blood, sampled on day 0 of AZD1222 vaccination. The source of this sequence is an adult in good health. The CDR3, as DNA: TGTGCCAGTAGTATGCTCGGGGCCAGTCGCAATCAGCCCCAGCATTTT. Protein sequence: CASSMLGASRNQPQHF.